The next 4 T cell receptor beta chains were all read from a single sample in a study of CD8+CD57+ T cells in acquired aplastic anemia. Flow cytometry had shown expanded CD8+CD57+ cells in the patients chosen for sequencing. TCR beta VDJ and CDR3 profiling used genomic DNA as template. MiXCR was run by TCRdb on the reads, yielding one entry per CDR3 protein. The sample includes about 150,000 distinct CDR3 sequences, about 48% of them seen just once. Source material: sorted CD4+, CD8+, or CD8+CD57+ T cells (not recorded which) from PBMCs. The receptors stem from a human donor with aplastic anemia.

The chain combines TRBV12-5 with TRBJ1-1, with a possible D match to TRBD1 (5 bases). The germline V gene encodes CDR1 LGHNT and CDR2 FRNRAP. The CDR3 contains 17 residues. V lost 4 bases and J lost 2, with 20 bases in between. CDR3 in DNA: TGTGCTAGTGGTTCTTCCGGGACCAAACGTTTAAACACTGAAGCTTTCTTT. This encodes CASGSSGTKRLNTEAFF.

The chain has TRBV7-2 and TRBJ1-2; D call uncertain. CDR1 is SGHTA and CDR2 is FQGNSA in the germline V gene. V lost 1 base to trimming and J lost 8 bases, with 14 bases between them. The length of the CDR3 is 14 residues. The CDR3 spells CASSLGIGSRGYTF. CDR3 DNA sequence: TGTGCCAGCAGCTTAGGGATCGGGTCTCGGGGCTACACCTTC. Full variable domain (missing parts from reference TRBV7-2 and TRBJ1-2): GAGVSQSPSNKVTEKGKDVELRCDPISGHTALYWYRQSLGQGLEFLIYFQGNSAPDKSGLPSDRFSAERTGGSVSTLTIQRTQQEDSAVYLCASSLGIGSRGYTFGSGTRLTVV.

The chain couples TRBV19 to TRBJ1-3, with a possible D match to TRBD1 (5 bases). Trimming removed 3 bases from V and 5 bases from J, with 11 bases in between. CDR1 is LNHDA and CDR2 is SQIVND in the germline V gene (reference sequence). This CDR3 has 14 amino acids. CDR3 amino acids: CASSMEQGRNTIYF. CDR3 nucleotides: TGTGCCAGTAGTATGGAGCAGGGAAGAAACACCATATATTTT.

The rearrangement joins TRBV24-1 to TRBJ2-3; D not certain. Germline V lookup: CDR1 KGHDR, CDR2 SFDVKD. The CDR3 covers 12 residues. V was trimmed by 10 bases and J by 2 bases, leaving 9 bases between them. The CDR3 sequence is CATSSTTDTQYF. The CDR3 nucleotides are TGTGCCACGAGTTCGACCACAGATACGCAGTATTTT.